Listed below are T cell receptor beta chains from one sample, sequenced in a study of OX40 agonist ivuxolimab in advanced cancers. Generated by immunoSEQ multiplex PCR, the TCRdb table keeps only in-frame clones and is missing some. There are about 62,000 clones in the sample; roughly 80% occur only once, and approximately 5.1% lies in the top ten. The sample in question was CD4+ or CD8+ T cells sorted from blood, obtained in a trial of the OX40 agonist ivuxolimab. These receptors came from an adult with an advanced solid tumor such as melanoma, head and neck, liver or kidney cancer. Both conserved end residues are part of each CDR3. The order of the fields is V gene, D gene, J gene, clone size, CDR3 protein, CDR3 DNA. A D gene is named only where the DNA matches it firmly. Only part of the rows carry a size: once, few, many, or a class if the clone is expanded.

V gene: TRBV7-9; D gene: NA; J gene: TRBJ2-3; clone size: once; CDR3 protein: CASSLGTGADTQYF; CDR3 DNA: TGTGCCAGCAGCCTAGGTACGGGGGCAGATACGCAGTATTTT
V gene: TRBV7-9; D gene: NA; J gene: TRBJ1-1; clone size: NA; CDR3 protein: CASSFRPGSLNTEAFF; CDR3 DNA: TGTGCCAGCAGCTTCCGGCCAGGGAGTTTGAACACTGAAGCTTTCTTT
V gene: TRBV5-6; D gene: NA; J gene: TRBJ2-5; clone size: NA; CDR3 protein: CASSSSLQLLTPQETQYF; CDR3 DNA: TGTGCCAGCAGCTCGAGTCTGCAGCTTCTCACTCCTCAAGAGACCCAGTACTTC
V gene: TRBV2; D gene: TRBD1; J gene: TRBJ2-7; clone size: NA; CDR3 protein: CASSVDRGVYEQYF; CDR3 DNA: TGTGCCAGCAGTGTGGACAGGGGGGTCTACGAGCAGTACTTC
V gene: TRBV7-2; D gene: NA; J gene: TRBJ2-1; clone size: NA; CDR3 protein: CASSLTGRGSNEQFF; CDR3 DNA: TGTGCCAGCAGCTTAACGGGACGGGGTTCCAATGAGCAGTTCTTC
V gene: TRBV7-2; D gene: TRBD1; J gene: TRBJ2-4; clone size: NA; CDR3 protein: CASSLASRGLAKNIQYF; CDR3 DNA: TGTGCCAGCAGCTTAGCCTCCAGGGGGCTAGCCAAAAACATTCAGTACTTC
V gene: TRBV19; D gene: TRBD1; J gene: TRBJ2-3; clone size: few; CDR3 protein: CASSIDPGGAWTDTQYF; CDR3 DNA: TGTGCCAGTAGTATAGACCCAGGGGGCGCTTGGACAGATACGCAGTATTTT
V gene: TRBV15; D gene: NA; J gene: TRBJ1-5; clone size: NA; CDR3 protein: CATSRDRGGGEGSNQPQHF; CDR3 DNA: TGTGCCACCAGCAGAGACCGTGGGGGAGGAGAGGGAAGCAATCAGCCCCAGCATTTT
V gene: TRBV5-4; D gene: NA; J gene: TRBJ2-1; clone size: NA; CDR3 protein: CASSRSVEQFF; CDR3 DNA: TGTGCCAGCAGCCGTTCGGTTGAGCAGTTCTTC
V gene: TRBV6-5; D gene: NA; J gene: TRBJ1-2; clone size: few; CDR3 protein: CASSSPRGLNYGYTF; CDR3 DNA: TGTGCCAGCAGTTCCCCTCGGGGGCTAAACTATGGCTACACCTTC
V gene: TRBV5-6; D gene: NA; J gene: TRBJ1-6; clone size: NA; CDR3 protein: CASSFVGATTNSPLHF; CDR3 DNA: TGTGCCAGCAGCTTCGTCGGGGCTACTACGAATTCACCCCTCCACTTT
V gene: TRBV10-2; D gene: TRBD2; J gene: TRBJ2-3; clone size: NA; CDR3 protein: CASRWTSGVADTQYF; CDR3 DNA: TGCGCCAGCAGGTGGACTAGCGGGGTGGCAGATACGCAGTATTTT
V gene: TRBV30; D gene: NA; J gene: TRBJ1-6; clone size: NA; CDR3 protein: CAWRERDNSPLHF; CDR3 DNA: TGTGCCTGGAGGGAACGGGATAATTCACCCCTCCACTTT
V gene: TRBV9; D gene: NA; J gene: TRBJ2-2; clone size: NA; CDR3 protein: CASSVGTGYGTGNTGELFF; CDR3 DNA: TGTGCCAGCAGCGTAGGGACGGGGTATGGGACTGGGAACACCGGGGAGCTGTTTTTT
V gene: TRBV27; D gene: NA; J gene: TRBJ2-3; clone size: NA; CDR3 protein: CASSLSSAPSTDTQYF; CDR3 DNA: TGTGCCAGCAGTTTATCGAGCGCTCCCAGCACAGATACGCAGTATTTT
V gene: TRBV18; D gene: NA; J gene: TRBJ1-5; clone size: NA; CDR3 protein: CASSGRSDQPQHF; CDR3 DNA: TGTGCCAGTTCCGGACGTTCTGATCAGCCCCAGCATTTT
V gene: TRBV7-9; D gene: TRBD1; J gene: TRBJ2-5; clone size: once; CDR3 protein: CASSFPLNPGQYQETQYF; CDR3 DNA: TGTGCCAGCAGCTTCCCGCTCAATCCGGGACAGTACCAAGAGACCCAGTACTTC
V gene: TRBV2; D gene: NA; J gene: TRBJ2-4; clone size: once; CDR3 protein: CASSDEQLAKNIQYF; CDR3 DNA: TGTGCCAGCAGTGACGAACAGCTAGCCAAAAACATTCAGTACTTC
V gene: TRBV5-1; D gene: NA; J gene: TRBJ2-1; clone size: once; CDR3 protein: CASSPGTDNEQFF; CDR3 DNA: TGCGCCAGCAGCCCCGGGACCGACAATGAGCAGTTCTTC
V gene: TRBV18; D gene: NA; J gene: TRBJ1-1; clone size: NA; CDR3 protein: CASSSTGNTEAFF; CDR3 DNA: TGTGCCAGCTCTTCGACGGGGAACACTGAAGCTTTCTTT
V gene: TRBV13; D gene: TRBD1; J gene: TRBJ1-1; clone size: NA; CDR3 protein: CASSLGGTGHTEAFF; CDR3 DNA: TGTGCCAGCAGCTTAGGCGGGACAGGGCACACTGAAGCTTTCTTT
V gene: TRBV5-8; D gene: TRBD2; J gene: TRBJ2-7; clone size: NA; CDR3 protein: CASSLSGIREQYF; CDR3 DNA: TGTGCCAGCAGCTTGAGCGGGATAAGGGAGCAGTACTTC
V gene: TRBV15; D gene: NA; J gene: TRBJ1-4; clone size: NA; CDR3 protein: CATSRDGSPNEKLFF; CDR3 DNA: TGTGCCACCAGCAGAGATGGGAGCCCTAATGAAAAACTGTTTTTT
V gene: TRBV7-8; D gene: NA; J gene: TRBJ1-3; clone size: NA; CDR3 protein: CASSLDRVPSGNTIYF; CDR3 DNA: TGTGCCAGCAGCTTAGACAGGGTCCCCTCTGGAAACACCATATATTTT
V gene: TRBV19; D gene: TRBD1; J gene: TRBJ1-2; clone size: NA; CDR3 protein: CASSMMAGTENYGYTF; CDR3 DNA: TGTGCCAGTAGTATGATGGCCGGGACAGAGAACTATGGCTACACCTTC
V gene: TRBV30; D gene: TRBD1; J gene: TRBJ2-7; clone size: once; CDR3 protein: CAWKTPTGGNEQYF; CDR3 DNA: TGTGCCTGGAAGACCCCTACAGGGGGCAACGAGCAGTACTTC
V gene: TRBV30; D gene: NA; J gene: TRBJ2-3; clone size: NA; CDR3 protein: CAWNYSTDTQYF; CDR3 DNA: TGTGCCTGGAATTATAGCACAGATACGCAGTATTTT
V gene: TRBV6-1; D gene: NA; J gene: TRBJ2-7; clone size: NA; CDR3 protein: CASSEEVGTYEQYF; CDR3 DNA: TGTGCCAGCAGTGAAGAAGTGGGCACCTACGAGCAGTACTTC
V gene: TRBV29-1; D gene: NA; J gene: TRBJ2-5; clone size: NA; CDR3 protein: CSVDIGGRGETQYF; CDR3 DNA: TGCAGCGTTGATATCGGGGGTAGAGGTGAGACCCAGTACTTC
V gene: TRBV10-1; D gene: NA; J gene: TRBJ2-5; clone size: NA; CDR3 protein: CASSGDTYQETQYF; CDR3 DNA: TGCGCCAGCAGTGGGGACACCTACCAAGAGACCCAGTACTTC
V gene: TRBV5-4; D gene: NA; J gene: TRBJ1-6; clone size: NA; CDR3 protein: CASSGRGINSPLHF; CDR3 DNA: TGTGCCAGCAGTGGGAGGGGGATCAATTCACCCCTCCACTTT
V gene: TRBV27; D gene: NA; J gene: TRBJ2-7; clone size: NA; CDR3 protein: CASRSGQAYEQYF; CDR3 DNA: TGTGCCAGCAGGTCGGGGCAGGCCTACGAGCAGTACTTC
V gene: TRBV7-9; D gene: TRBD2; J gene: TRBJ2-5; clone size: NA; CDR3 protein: CASSSTPGGGRTETQYF; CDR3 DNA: TGTGCCAGCAGCTCAACTCCGGGGGGTGGGCGCACAGAGACCCAGTACTTC
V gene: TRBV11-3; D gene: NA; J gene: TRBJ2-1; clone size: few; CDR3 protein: CASSLARSYEQFF; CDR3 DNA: TGTGCCAGCAGCTTAGCTCGGTCGTATGAGCAGTTCTTC
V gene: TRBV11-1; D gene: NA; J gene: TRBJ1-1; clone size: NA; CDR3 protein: CASSFTGLSEAFF; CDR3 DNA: TGTGCCAGCAGCTTTACGGGATTGAGTGAAGCTTTCTTT
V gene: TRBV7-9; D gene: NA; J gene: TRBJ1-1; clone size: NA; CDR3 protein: CASSRIGGSTEAFF; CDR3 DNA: TGTGCCAGCAGCCGGATTGGGGGGAGCACTGAAGCTTTCTTT
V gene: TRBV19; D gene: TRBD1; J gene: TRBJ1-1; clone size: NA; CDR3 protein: CASSSQKAGTGKGGTEAFF; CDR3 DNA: TGTGCCAGTAGTTCGCAGAAAGCCGGGACAGGGAAAGGAGGGACTGAAGCTTTCTTT
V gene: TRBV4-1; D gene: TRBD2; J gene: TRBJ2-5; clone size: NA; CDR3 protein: CASSHGAAGETQYF; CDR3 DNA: TGCGCCAGCAGCCACGGGGCAGCGGGGGAGACCCAGTACTTC
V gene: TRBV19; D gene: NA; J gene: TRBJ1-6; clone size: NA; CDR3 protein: CASSISGYNSPLHF; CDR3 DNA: TGTGCCAGTAGTATATCAGGGTATAATTCACCCCTCCACTTT
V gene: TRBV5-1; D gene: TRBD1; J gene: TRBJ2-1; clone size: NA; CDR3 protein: CASSTGQGNEQFF; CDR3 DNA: TGCGCCAGCAGCACGGGACAGGGGAATGAGCAGTTCTTC
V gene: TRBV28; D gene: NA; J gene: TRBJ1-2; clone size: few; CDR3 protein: CASSSPGRGGYGYTF; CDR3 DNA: TGTGCCAGCAGTTCTCCCGGGAGGGGCGGATATGGCTACACCTTC
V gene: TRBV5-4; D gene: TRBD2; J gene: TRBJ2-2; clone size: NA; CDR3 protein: CASSHPRTSGATGELFF; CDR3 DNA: TGTGCCAGCAGTCACCCCAGGACTAGCGGGGCCACCGGGGAGCTGTTTTTT